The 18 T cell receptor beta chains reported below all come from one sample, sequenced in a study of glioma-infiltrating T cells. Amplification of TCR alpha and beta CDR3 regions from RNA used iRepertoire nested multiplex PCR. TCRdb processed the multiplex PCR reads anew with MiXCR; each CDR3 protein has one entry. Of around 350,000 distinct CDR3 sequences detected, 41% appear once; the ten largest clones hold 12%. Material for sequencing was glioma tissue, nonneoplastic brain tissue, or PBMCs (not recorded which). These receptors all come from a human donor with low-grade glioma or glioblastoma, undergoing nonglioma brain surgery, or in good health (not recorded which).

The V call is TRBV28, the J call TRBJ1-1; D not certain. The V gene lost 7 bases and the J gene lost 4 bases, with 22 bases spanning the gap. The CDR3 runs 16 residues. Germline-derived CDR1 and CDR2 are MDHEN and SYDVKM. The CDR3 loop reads CASKTERVIRGTEAFF. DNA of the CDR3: TGTGCCAGCAAAACGGAAAGAGTTATTCGGGGCACTGAAGCTTTCTTT. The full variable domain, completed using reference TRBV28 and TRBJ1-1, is DVKVTQSSRYLVKRTGEKVFLECVQDMDHENMFWYRQDPGLGLRLIYFSYDVKMKEKGDIPEGYSVSREKKERFSLILESASTNQTSMYLCASKTERVIRGTEAFFGQGTRLTVV.

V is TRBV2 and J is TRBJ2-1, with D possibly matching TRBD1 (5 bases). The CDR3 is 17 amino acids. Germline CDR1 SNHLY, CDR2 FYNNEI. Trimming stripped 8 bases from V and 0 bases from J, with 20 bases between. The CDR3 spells CASPTRQGRSSYNEQFF. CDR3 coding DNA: TGTGCCAGCCCAACCCGGCAGGGTAGGAGCTCCTACAATGAGCAGTTCTTC. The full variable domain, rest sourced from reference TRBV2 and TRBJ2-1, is EPEVTQTPSHQVTQMGQEVILRCVPISNHLYFYWYRQILGQKVEFLVSFYNNEISEKSEIFDDQFSVERPDGSNFTLKIRSTKLEDSAMYFCASPTRQGRSSYNEQFFGPGTRLTVL.

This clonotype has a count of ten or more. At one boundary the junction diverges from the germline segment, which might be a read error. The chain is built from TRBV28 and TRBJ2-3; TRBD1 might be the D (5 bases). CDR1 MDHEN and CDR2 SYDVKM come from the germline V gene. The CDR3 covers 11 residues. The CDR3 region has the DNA TGTGCCAGCAGGGACACAGGTACGCAGTATTTT. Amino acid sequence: CASRDTGTQYF.

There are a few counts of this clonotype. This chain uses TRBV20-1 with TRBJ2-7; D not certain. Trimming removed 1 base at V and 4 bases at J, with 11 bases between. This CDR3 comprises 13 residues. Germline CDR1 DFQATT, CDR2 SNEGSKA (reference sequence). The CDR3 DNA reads TGCAGTGCTAGAGGGTGGTTCAAGTACGAGCAGTACTTC. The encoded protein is CSARGWFKYEQYF.

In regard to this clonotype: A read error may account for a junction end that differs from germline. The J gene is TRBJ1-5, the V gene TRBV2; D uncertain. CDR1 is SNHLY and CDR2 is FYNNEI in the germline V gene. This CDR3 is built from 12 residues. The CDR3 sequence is CASSPGNQLQHF. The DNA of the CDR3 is TGTGCCAGCAGTCCAGGTAATCAGCTCCAGCATTTT.

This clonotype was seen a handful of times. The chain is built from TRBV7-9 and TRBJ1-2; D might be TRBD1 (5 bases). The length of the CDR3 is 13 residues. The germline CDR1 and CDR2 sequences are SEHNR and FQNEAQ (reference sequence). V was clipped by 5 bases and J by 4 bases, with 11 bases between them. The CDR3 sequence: CASSQGAGYGYTF. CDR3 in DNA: TGTGCCAGCAGCCAAGGGGCTGGCTATGGCTACACCTTC.

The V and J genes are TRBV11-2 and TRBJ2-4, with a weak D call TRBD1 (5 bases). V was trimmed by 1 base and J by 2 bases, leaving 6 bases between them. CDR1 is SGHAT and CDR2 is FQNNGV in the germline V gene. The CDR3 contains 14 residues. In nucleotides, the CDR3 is TGTGCCAGCAGCTTAGGGACAACCAAAAACATTCAGTACTTC. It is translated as CASSLGTTKNIQYF.

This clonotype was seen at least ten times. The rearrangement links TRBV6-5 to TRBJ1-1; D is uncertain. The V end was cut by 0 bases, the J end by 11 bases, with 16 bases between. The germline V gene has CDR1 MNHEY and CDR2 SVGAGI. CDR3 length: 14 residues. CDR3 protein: CASSYSPDITDAFF. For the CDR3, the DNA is TGTGCCAGCAGTTACTCTCCCGACATCACAGACGCTTTCTTT.

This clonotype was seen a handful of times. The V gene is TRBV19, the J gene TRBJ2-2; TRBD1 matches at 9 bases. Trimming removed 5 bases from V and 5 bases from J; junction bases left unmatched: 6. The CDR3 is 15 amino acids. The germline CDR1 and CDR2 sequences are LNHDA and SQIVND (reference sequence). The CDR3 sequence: CASSPLTGGTGELFF. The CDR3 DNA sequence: TGTGCCAGTAGTCCTCTGACAGGGGGAACCGGGGAGCTGTTTTTT.

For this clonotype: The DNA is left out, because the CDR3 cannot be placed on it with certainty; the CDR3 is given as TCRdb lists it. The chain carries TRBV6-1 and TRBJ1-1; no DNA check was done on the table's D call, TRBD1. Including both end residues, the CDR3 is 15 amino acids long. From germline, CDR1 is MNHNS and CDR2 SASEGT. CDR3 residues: CASIVGGGAGTEALF.

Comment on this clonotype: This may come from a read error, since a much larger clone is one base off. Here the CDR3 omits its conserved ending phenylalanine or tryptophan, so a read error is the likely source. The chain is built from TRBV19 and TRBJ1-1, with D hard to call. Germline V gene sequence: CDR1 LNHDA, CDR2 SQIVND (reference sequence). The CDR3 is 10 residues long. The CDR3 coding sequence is TGTGCTACATCTAGGACTGAAGCTTTCTTG. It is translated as CATSRTEAFL.

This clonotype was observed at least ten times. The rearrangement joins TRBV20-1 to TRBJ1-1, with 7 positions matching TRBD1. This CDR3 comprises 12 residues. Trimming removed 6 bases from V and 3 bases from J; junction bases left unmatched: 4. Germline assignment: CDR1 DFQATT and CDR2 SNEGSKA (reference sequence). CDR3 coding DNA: TGCAGTGCCCAGGGGGACGACACTGAAGCTTTCTTT. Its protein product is CSAQGDDTEAFF.

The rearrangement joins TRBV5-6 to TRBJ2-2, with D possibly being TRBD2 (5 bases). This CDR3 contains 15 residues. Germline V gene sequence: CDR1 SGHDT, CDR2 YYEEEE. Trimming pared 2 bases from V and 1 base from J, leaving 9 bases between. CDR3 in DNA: TGTGCCAGCAGCTTTGATGCGGGGAACACCGGGGAGCTGTTTTTT. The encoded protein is CASSFDAGNTGELFF.

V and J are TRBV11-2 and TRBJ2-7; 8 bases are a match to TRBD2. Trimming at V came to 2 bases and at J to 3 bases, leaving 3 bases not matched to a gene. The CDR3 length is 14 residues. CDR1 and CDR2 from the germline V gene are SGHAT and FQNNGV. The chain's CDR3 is CASSLSAGGYEQYF. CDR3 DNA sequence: TGTGCCAGCAGCTTATCTGCGGGGGGCTACGAGCAGTACTTC.

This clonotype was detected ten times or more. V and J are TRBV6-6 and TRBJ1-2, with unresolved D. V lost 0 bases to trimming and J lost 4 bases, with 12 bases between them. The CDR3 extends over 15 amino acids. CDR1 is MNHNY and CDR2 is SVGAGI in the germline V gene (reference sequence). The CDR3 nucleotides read TGTGCCAGCAGTTACTCCCGGAGTCCGATCTATGGCTACACCTTC. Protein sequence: CASSYSRSPIYGYTF.

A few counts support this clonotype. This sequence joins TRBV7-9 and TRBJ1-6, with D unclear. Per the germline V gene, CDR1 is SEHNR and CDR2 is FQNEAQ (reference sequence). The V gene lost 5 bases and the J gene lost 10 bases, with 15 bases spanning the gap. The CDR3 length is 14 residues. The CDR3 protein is CASSPTAVSSPLHF. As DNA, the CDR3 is TGTGCCAGCAGCCCTACAGCAGTATCGTCACCCCTCCACTTT.

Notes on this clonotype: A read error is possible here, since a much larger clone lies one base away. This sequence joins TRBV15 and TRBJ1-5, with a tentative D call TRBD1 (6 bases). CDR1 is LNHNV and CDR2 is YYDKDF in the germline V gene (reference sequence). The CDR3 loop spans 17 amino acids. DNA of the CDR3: TGTGCCGCCAGCAGAGGCCGGGACACCGTCACCAATCAGCCCCAGCATTTT. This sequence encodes CAASRGRDTVTNQPQHF.

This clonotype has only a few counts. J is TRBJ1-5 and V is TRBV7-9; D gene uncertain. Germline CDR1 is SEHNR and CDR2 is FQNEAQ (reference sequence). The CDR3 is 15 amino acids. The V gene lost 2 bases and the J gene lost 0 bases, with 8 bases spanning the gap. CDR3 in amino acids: CASSLLGNSNQPQHF. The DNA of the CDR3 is TGTGCCAGCAGCTTATTGGGGAATAGCAATCAGCCCCAGCATTTT.